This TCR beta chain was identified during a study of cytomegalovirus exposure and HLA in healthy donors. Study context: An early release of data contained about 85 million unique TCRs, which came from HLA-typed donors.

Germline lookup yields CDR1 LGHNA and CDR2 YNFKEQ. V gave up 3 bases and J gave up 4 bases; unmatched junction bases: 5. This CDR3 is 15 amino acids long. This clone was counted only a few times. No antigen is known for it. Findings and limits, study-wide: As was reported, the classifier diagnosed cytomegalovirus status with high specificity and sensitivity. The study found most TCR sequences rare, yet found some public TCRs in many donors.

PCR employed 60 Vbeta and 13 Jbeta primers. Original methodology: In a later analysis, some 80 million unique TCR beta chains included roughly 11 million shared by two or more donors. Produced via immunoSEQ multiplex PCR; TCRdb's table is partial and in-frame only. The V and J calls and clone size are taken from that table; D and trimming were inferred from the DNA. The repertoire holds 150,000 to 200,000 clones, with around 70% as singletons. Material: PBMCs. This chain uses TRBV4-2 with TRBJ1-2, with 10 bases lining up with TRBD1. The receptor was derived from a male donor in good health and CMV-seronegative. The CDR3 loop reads CASSQGTGDGYGYTF. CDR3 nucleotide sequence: TGTGCCAGCAGCCAGGGGACAGGGGATGGCTATGGCTACACCTTC.